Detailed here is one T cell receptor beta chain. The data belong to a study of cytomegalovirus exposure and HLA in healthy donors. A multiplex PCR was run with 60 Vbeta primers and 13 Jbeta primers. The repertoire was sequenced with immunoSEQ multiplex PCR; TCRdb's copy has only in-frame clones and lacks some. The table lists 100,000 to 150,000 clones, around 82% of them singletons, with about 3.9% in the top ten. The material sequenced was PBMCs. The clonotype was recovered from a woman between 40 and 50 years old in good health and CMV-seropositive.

The CDR3 sequence is CASSQGTGDGTDTQYF. For the CDR3, the DNA is TGCGCCAGCAGCCAAGGAACGGGAGACGGCACAGATACGCAGTATTTT. J is TRBJ2-3 and V is TRBV4-3; possibly TRBD2 for D (6 bases). The CDR3 is made up of 16 amino acids. Germline V gene data show CDR1 as LGHNA and CDR2 as YSLEER. Deletions cut 1 base from V and 1 base from J, with 12 bases between.